Listed here are 30 T cell receptor beta chains from one sample, sequenced in a study of T cell clusters in autoimmune cytopenias. TRB amplification used 250 ng of peripheral blood genomic DNA. One tube held mixed TRB-A and TRB-B primer pools for touch-down PCR. After re-calling the multiplex PCR reads, TCRdb lists one entry per CDR3 protein, DNA absent. This sample's clone table lists about 3,200 distinct CDR3 sequences. The sequenced material came from peripheral blood. The receptors stem from a human donor with an autoimmune cytopenia or autoimmune hepatitis (not recorded which).

Frequency places this clonotype as medium-sized. This rearrangement joins TRBV14 to TRBJ2-3; TCRdb returns TRBD2, unconfirmable since there is no DNA. The CDR3 is 18 amino acids. The germline gives CDR1 SGHDN, CDR2 FVKESK. CDR3 sequence: CASSQGPGLAGGTDTQYF.

Frequency places this clonotype as medium-sized (0.01 to 0.1%). The chain has TRBV6-5 and TRBJ1-1; TCRdb returns TRBD1, unconfirmable since there is no DNA. This CDR3 is 15 amino acids long. Germline lookup yields CDR1 MNHEY and CDR2 SVGAGI. The CDR3 reads CASSPHVREYTEAFF.

This clonotype is called medium-sized (0.01 to 0.1%) based on its frequency. This chain links TRBV7-9 with TRBJ2-7; TCRdb reports TRBD1, a call that lacks DNA to check it against. Germline CDR1 and CDR2: SEHNR and FQNEAQ (reference sequence). The CDR3 consists of 14 residues. The CDR3 is CASSQRDRVFEQYF.

By frequency, this clonotype registers medium-sized. The chain combines TRBV7-3 with TRBJ1-1; TCRdb names TRBD1, which stays unverified in the absence of DNA. Germline V gene data show CDR1 as SGHTA and CDR2 as FQGTGA. This CDR3 is 14 amino acids long. CDR3 sequence: CASSPTGRNTEAFF. The full variable domain, rest sourced from reference TRBV7-3 and TRBJ1-1, is GAGVSQTPSNKVTEKGKYVELRCDPISGHTALYWYRQSLGQGPEFLIYFQGTGAADDSGLPNDRFFAVRPEGSVSTLKIQRTERGDSAVYLCASSPTGRNTEAFFGQGTRLTVV.

Measured by frequency, this clonotype is medium-sized. This chain uses TRBV6-4 with TRBJ2-6. This CDR3 is built from 16 residues. CDR1 is MRHNA and CDR2 is SNTAGT in the germline V gene. This CDR3 is CASSNGRHSGANVLTF.

Measured by frequency, this clonotype is medium-sized. V and J are TRBV7-2 and TRBJ2-5; TCRdb picks TRBD1, but there is no DNA to check that call. Germline assignment: CDR1 SGHTA and CDR2 FQGNSA. This CDR3 is built from 13 residues. The CDR3 loop reads CASSVNRKETQYF.

This clonotype is deemed medium-sized by its frequency. The chain links TRBV7-9 to TRBJ1-1; TCRdb names TRBD1, which stays unverified in the absence of DNA. The CDR3 totals 14 residues. Germline loops: CDR1 SEHNR, CDR2 FQNEAQ (reference sequence). CDR3 region: CASSLGQPGTEAFF.

This clonotype registers medium-sized by frequency. The CDR3 spells CSARSSGTYEQYF. This chain uses TRBV20-1 with TRBJ2-7; TCRdb reports TRBD2, a call that lacks DNA to check it against. The CDR3 covers 13 residues. From germline, CDR1 is DFQATT and CDR2 SNEGSKA (reference sequence).

Judged by frequency, this clonotype is medium-sized (0.01 to 0.1%). The chain is built from TRBV10-3 and TRBJ1-2; the TRBD1 assignment by TCRdb is unverifiable without DNA. The germline V gene has CDR1 ENHRY and CDR2 SYGVKD. The CDR3 spans 13 residues. The CDR3 reads CATQGTGSYGYTF.

By frequency, this clonotype registers medium-sized. The chain recombines TRBV7-9 with TRBJ2-7; the TRBD1 assignment by TCRdb is unverifiable without DNA. Germline CDR1 reads SEHNR; CDR2 reads FQNEAQ (reference sequence). This CDR3 spans 18 amino acids. CDR3 in amino acids: CASNPPEGRGVSSYEQYF. Variable domain in full (rest from reference TRBV7-9 and TRBJ2-7): DTGVSQNPRHKITKRGQNVTFRCDPISEHNRLYWYRQTLGQGPEFLTYFQNEAQLEKSRLLSDRFSAERPKGSFSTLEIQRTEQGDSAMYLCASNPPEGRGVSSYEQYFGPGTRLTVT.

According to its frequency, this clonotype is medium-sized. J is TRBJ1-3 and V is TRBV7-9. The CDR3 contains 14 residues. CDR1 and CDR2 (germline): SEHNR, FQNEAQ (reference sequence). The CDR3 spells CASSTRTAGNTIYF.

This clonotype shows up as medium-sized by frequency. V and J are TRBV5-4 and TRBJ2-2. CDR3 length: 13 residues. In germline, CDR1 is SGHNT, CDR2 YYREEE (reference sequence). CDR3 loop: CASSSGDTGELFF.

This clonotype is deemed medium-sized by its frequency. CDR3 region: CSAKQGPNTEAFF. J is TRBJ1-1 and V is TRBV29-1. This CDR3 contains 13 residues. From germline, CDR1 is SQVTM and CDR2 ANQGSEA.

Frequency places this clonotype as medium-sized (0.01 to 0.1%). The chain combines TRBV7-9 with TRBJ2-7; TCRdb's D call, TRBD2, is unchecked because there is no DNA. In germline, CDR1 is SEHNR, CDR2 FQNEAQ (reference sequence). The CDR3 totals 16 residues. CDR3: CASSFPTTAGGHEQYF. Drawing the rest from reference TRBV7-9 and TRBJ2-7, the complete variable domain is DTGVSQNPRHKITKRGQNVTFRCDPISEHNRLYWYRQTLGQGPEFLTYFQNEAQLEKSRLLSDRFSAERPKGSFSTLEIQRTEQGDSAMYLCASSFPTTAGGHEQYFGPGTRLTVT.

This clonotype is medium-sized (0.01 to 0.1%) by frequency. The chain couples TRBV13 to TRBJ2-3; TCRdb proposes TRBD2, but this gene call is untestable without DNA. The CDR3 extends over 16 amino acids. The germline gives CDR1 PRHDT, CDR2 FYEKMQ (reference sequence). The CDR3 sequence is CASSLRGGGRADTQYF.

In terms of frequency, this clonotype is medium-sized. The genes are TRBV20-1 and TRBJ1-6; TCRdb returns TRBD1, unconfirmable since there is no DNA. Germline loops: CDR1 DFQATT, CDR2 SNEGSKA (reference sequence). This CDR3 has 15 residues. CDR3 in amino acids: CSARMGPPGGSPLHF.

Considering frequency, this clonotype is medium-sized (0.01 to 0.1%). V usage is TRBV7-2 and J usage is TRBJ2-7; checking the TCRdb D call of TRBD2 is not possible without DNA. CDR1 is SGHTA and CDR2 is FQGNSA in the germline V gene. This CDR3 spans 14 amino acids. The CDR3 here is CASSLDLGPWEQYF. The variable domain in full, with the rest retrieved from reference TRBV7-2 and TRBJ2-7, is GAGVSQSPSNKVTEKGKDVELRCDPISGHTALYWYRQSLGQGLEFLIYFQGNSAPDKSGLPSDRFSAERTGGSVSTLTIQRTQQEDSAVYLCASSLDLGPWEQYFGPGTRLTVT.

This clonotype counts as medium-sized (0.01 to 0.1%) by frequency. This chain joins TRBV5-6 and TRBJ2-5. Germline CDR1 and CDR2: SGHDT and YYEEEE. The CDR3 is 12 amino acids. The CDR3 reads CASSSDSLAQYF. Using reference TRBV5-6 and TRBJ2-5 for the parts outside the CDR3, the full variable domain is DAGVTQSPTHLIKTRGQQVTLRCSPKSGHDTVSWYQQALGQGPQFIFQYYEEEERQRGNFPDRFSGHQFPNYSSELNVNALLLGDSALYLCASSSDSLAQYFGPGTRLLVL.

According to its frequency, this clonotype is medium-sized. CDR3 region: CASRLGSRETQYF. J is TRBJ2-5 and V is TRBV27. This CDR3 is built from 13 residues. Germline V gives CDR1 MNHEY, CDR2 SMNVEV (reference sequence).

Considering frequency, this clonotype is medium-sized (0.01 to 0.1%). J is TRBJ2-5 and V is TRBV29-1; TCRdb's D call, TRBD1, is unchecked because there is no DNA. CDR3 size: 14 residues. Germline values: CDR1 SQVTM, CDR2 ANQGSEA. CDR3 in amino acids: CSVAGQGDQETQYF.

Measured by frequency, this clonotype is medium-sized. This rearrangement joins TRBV15 to TRBJ1-6; without DNA, the TCRdb call of TRBD1 cannot be checked. From germline, CDR1 is LNHNV and CDR2 YYDKDF (reference sequence). The CDR3 has 12 amino acids. The CDR3: CATSLQESPLHF.

This clonotype is identified as medium-sized from frequency. J is TRBJ2-1 and V is TRBV5-6; TCRdb's D call of TRBD1 is untestable without DNA. The CDR3 contains 14 residues. Germline values: CDR1 SGHDT, CDR2 YYEEEE. The chain's CDR3 is CASSFWTGFVEQFF.

Frequency places this clonotype as medium-sized (0.01 to 0.1%). The chain links TRBV28 to TRBJ1-2; TCRdb's D call, TRBD1, is unchecked because there is no DNA. The CDR3 consists of 18 residues. The germline V gene has CDR1 MDHEN and CDR2 SYDVKM. CDR3 sequence reads: CASSLLYERTGTNYGYTF.

This clonotype registers medium-sized by frequency. This chain links TRBV7-2 with TRBJ2-7; TCRdb reports TRBD1, a call that lacks DNA to check it against. In germline, CDR1 is SGHTA, CDR2 FQGNSA. The CDR3 consists of 15 residues. Here the CDR3 reads CASSHRDRVNYEQYF.

This clonotype ranks as medium-sized (0.01 to 0.1%) in terms of frequency. V is TRBV28 and J is TRBJ2-7; TCRdb outputs TRBD1, but without DNA this stays unchecked. Germline V gene data show CDR1 as MDHEN and CDR2 as SYDVKM. The CDR3 runs 16 residues. Here the CDR3 reads CASSTPGQGAVGEQFF. Together with reference TRBV28 and TRBJ2-7, the CDR3 gives the full variable domain: DVKVTQSSRYLVKRTGEKVFLECVQDMDHENMFWYRQDPGLGLRLIYFSYDVKMKEKGDIPEGYSVSREKKERFSLILESASTNQTSMYLCASSTPGQGAVGEQFFGPGTRLTVT.

This clonotype is classed as medium-sized (0.01 to 0.1%) by frequency. The gene calls are TRBV20-1 and TRBJ1-1; the D call of TRBD1 rests on TCRdb alone, since no DNA is present to check it. Germline V gives CDR1 DFQATT, CDR2 SNEGSKA (reference sequence). This CDR3 has 14 residues. CDR3 loop: CSASLHQGATEAFF.

This clonotype counts as medium-sized (0.01 to 0.1%) by frequency. CDR3 sequence: CASSLYLRSGGDEQFF. The rearrangement links TRBV28 to TRBJ2-1; TCRdb picks TRBD2, but there is no DNA to check that call. Germline CDR1 MDHEN, CDR2 SYDVKM. The CDR3 is made up of 16 amino acids.

This clonotype registers medium-sized by frequency. The rearrangement joins TRBV20-1 to TRBJ2-7; TCRdb's D call, TRBD1, is unchecked because there is no DNA. The CDR3 extends over 12 amino acids. Germline V lookup: CDR1 DFQATT, CDR2 SNEGSKA (reference sequence). CDR3 amino acids: CSASRGVDEQYF.

By frequency, this clonotype is medium-sized. This chain uses TRBV30 with TRBJ2-3; the D gene TCRdb calls, TRBD2, cannot be checked with no DNA. The CDR3 has 17 residues. In germline, CDR1 is GTSNPN, CDR2 SVGIG (reference sequence). This CDR3 reads CAWDPSGGGPSTDTQYF.

According to its frequency, this clonotype is medium-sized (0.01 to 0.1%). V usage is TRBV11-2 and J usage is TRBJ2-4; no DNA is available, so the TRBD1 call from TCRdb remains unchecked. CDR1 and CDR2 from the germline V gene are SGHAT and FQNNGV. CDR3 size: 13 residues. CDR3 protein: CASSQGASLPPYF.